This T cell receptor beta chain was sequenced in a study of response to subunit inactivated influenza vaccine. General study findings and limits: That few new T cells are recruited by each seasonal influenza vaccination was the authors' suggestion.

Concerning this clonotype: Antigen specificity is unknown.

In TCRdb, the RT-PCR reads were re-called with MiXCR into one record per CDR3 protein. The table lists approximately 700,000 distinct CDR3 sequences, around 14% of them singletons. This CDR3 is built from 14 residues. Trimming at V came to 7 bases and at J to 2 bases, leaving 7 bases not matched to a gene. Germline values: CDR1 SGHTA, CDR2 FQGNSA. This sequence originates from a man in his forties or fifties who received an inactivated influenza vaccine. The chain has TRBV7-2 and TRBJ2-5; 7 bases are shared with TRBD2. The sequenced sample was PBMCs from blood, obtained approximately 12 days after vaccination. CDR3 sequence: CASNPGLEQETQYF. The CDR3, as DNA: TGTGCCAGCAATCCAGGACTAGAGCAAGAGACCCAGTACTTC.